This T cell receptor (beta chain) came from a study of T cells expressing NK-cell markers. Overall study: HCMV seropositivity marked seven of the eight sequenced donors; one was seronegative. The study's findings and limits: In several donors, these clonotypes also led the CD3+CD56-NKG2C+ fraction. The contribution of dominant NKG2C+ clonotypes to CD8+ T cells in five to seven donors was about 1.0-7.0%.

Concerning this clonotype: Its specificity is unknown.

For each CDR3 protein, TCRdb gives one entry from its re-call of the 5' RACE reads, without DNA. This sample's table reports about 460,000 distinct CDR3 sequences. Germline V gene sequence: CDR1 SGHTA, CDR2 FQGTGA. The CDR3 has 15 residues. Material for sequencing was blood T cells: a sorted CD56 or NKG2C T cell subset, CD4+ or CD8+ T cells, or bulk PBMC T cells (not recorded which). The sequence was collected from a woman between 50 and 59 years old in good health. V is TRBV7-3 and J is TRBJ2-1; TCRdb names TRBD1, which stays unverified in the absence of DNA. The CDR3 reads CASSLRQGARNEQFF.